Shown below are 22 T cell receptor beta chains from a single sample sequenced in a study of T-cell reconstitution after alpha-beta-depleted transplantation in children. A TCRbeta library incorporating unique molecular identifiers was prepared. TCRdb reprocessed the PCR reads with MiXCR, giving one entry per CDR3 protein. Among approximately 390,000 distinct CDR3 sequences listed, approximately 10% were seen once. The sample consisted of PBMCs from the stem cell graft donor, taken from the stem cell graft. Receptors originate from a human donor who donated a stem cell graft to a child with acute myeloid leukemia.

This clonotype was observed a handful of times. The chain has TRBV20-1 and TRBJ1-5; D possibly corresponds to TRBD1 (6 bases). CDR1 is DFQATT and CDR2 is SNEGSKA in the germline V gene (reference sequence). V lost 4 bases and J 4 bases, leaving 14 bases between the germline ends. The CDR3 has 14 residues. The CDR3 DNA follows: TGCAGTGCTACCCTCACGGACAGAAATCAGCCCCAGCATTTT. Translated: CSATLTDRNQPQHF.

This clonotype was picked up a small number of times. V and J are TRBV4-2 and TRBJ1-2; perhaps TRBD1 as D (6 bases). Trimming took 0 bases from V and 5 from J, leaving 22 bases between them. The CDR3 has 18 amino acids. Germline loops: CDR1 LGHNA, CDR2 YNFKEQ. Here the CDR3 reads CASSQESARRGKGYGYTF. The DNA for the CDR3 is TGTGCCAGCAGCCAAGAATCCGCCCGCAGGGGCAAAGGGTATGGCTACACCTTC.

This clonotype turned up a few times. The chain employs TRBV10-3 and TRBJ1-5; 11 positions agree with TRBD1. The CDR3 totals 16 residues. After removal of 3 bases from V and 11 bases from J, the junction contained 12 bases not matched to a gene. Looked up from germline, CDR1 is ENHRY and CDR2 is SYGVKD. DNA for the CDR3: TGTGCCATCAGTGACCGAGGACAGGGGGCACCGATGGCCCAGCATTTT. Its translation is CAISDRGQGAPMAQHF.

At least ten counts were recorded for this clonotype. The V and J genes are TRBV5-1 and TRBJ2-7, with 9 bases matching TRBD2. Germline V gives CDR1 SGHRS, CDR2 YFSETQ. V lost 0 bases and J lost 0; bases outside the gene matches: 10. The CDR3 runs to 18 residues. CDR3 sequence: CASSLGRREGPSSYEQYF. As DNA, the CDR3 is TGCGCCAGCAGCTTGGGTAGGCGGGAGGGCCCAAGCTCCTACGAGCAGTACTTC. The variable domain in full, completed from reference TRBV5-1 and TRBJ2-7, reads KAGVTQTPRYLIKTRGQQVTLSCSPISGHRSVSWYQQTPGQGLQFLFEYFSETQRNKGNFPGRFSGRQFSNSRSEMNVSTLELGDSALYLCASSLGRREGPSSYEQYFGPGTRLTVT.

This clonotype appeared a few times. CDR3 residues: CASSLATSSSYNEQFF. The CDR3 nucleotides read TGCGCCAGCAGCTTGGCTACCTCAAGCTCCTACAATGAGCAGTTCTTC. The chain combines TRBV5-1 with TRBJ2-1; D remains ambiguous. This CDR3 contains 16 residues. Trimming removed 0 bases at V and 0 bases at J, with 10 bases between. From germline, CDR1 is SGHRS and CDR2 YFSETQ.

This clonotype was found many times. V is TRBV5-1 and J is TRBJ2-7, with TRBD2 matching over 8 bases. Germline trimming cut 2 bases from V and 0 bases from J; bases unmatched to any gene: 1. The germline gives CDR1 SGHRS, CDR2 YFSETQ. The CDR3 has 14 amino acids. CDR3 protein: CASSLTSGSYEQYF. The CDR3 nucleotides read TGCGCCAGCAGCTTAACTAGCGGCTCCTACGAGCAGTACTTC.

CDR3 in amino acids: CASRSGQAHEQYV. CDR3 coding DNA: TGTGCCAGCAGATCGGGACAGGCCCACGAGCAGTACGTC. The rearrangement joins TRBV6-1 to TRBJ2-7; the match to TRBD1 covers 8 bases. CDR1 and CDR2 (germline): MNHNS, SASEGT. V dropped 6 bases and J dropped 5; count of bases not matched to a gene: 6. The CDR3 totals 13 residues.

This clonotype appeared a few times. The chain couples TRBV9 to TRBJ2-2; no firm D call. From germline, CDR1 is SGDLS and CDR2 YYNGEE. This CDR3 comprises 14 residues. The V end lost 0 bases, the J end lost 8 bases, and 11 bases lay between the germline ends. The CDR3 sequence is CASSVDGEMGELFF. Here the CDR3 DNA reads TGTGCCAGCAGCGTAGATGGTGAGATGGGGGAGCTGTTTTTT.

CDR3: CASSQMISGANVLTF. The CDR3 nucleotides are TGTGCCAGCAGCCAGATGATCTCTGGGGCCAACGTCCTGACTTTC. The J gene is TRBJ2-6, the V gene TRBV3-1; D remains unclear. Germline lookup yields CDR1 LGHDT and CDR2 YNNKEL (reference sequence). The CDR3 is 15 residues long. V was trimmed by 3 bases and J by 0 bases, leaving 6 bases between them. Drawing the rest from reference TRBV3-1 and TRBJ2-6, the complete variable domain is DTAVSQTPKYLVTQMGNDKSIKCEQNLGHDTMYWYKQDSKKFLKIMFSYNNKELIINETVPNRFSPKSPDKAHLNLHINSLELGDSAVYFCASSQMISGANVLTFGAGSRLTVL.

The rearrangement joins TRBV7-9 to TRBJ2-7; no definite D call. V lost 8 bases and J 2 bases, leaving 13 bases between the germline ends. Germline V CDR1 and CDR2: SEHNR, FQNEAQ (reference sequence). There are 13 residues in the CDR3. The CDR3 DNA reads as TGTGCCAGCGGCGGACCGCTCCCCTACGAGCAGTACTTC. Translation gives CASGGPLPYEQYF.

V usage is TRBV4-2 and J usage is TRBJ2-5; a weak D match, TRBD2 (5 bases). Germline CDR1 and CDR2: LGHNA and YNFKEQ. V shed 4 bases and J shed 11 bases, with 17 bases lying between them. CDR3 size: 13 residues. CDR3 region: CASSPGVLGGQYF. Written as DNA, the CDR3 is TGTGCCAGCAGCCCCGGGGTCCTCGGCGGGCAGTACTTC.

This clonotype has more than one count but fewer than ten. The gene calls are TRBV29-1 and TRBJ2-1, with D perhaps given as TRBD1 or TRBD2 (5 bases each). The germline V and J ends were trimmed by 3 bases and 2 bases, with 14 bases remaining between them. This CDR3 is built from 15 residues. Germline lookup yields CDR1 SQVTM and CDR2 ANQGSEA. CDR3 amino acids: CSVEHRGETYNEQFF. CDR3 in DNA: TGCAGCGTTGAGCATCGAGGGGAAACCTACAATGAGCAGTTCTTC.

This clonotype was counted only a few times. The chain employs TRBV12-3 or TRBV12-4 and TRBJ2-7; maybe TRBD2 (5 bases). This CDR3 comprises 11 residues. Trimming took off 8 bases at V and 4 bases at J, with 9 bases between the two ends. The CDR3 loop is CASLPGYEQYV. The CDR3 nucleotides are TGTGCCAGCTTACCGGGGTACGAGCAGTACGTC.

The genes are TRBV11-2 and TRBJ2-7; D is unresolved. Germline V gene data show CDR1 as SGHAT and CDR2 as FQNNGV. V lost 5 bases, J lost 0 bases, and 11 bases lay in between. This CDR3 region has 14 residues. This chain's CDR3 is CASSPIGDSYEQYV. For the CDR3, the DNA is TGTGCCAGCAGCCCTATAGGAGACTCCTACGAGCAGTACGTC.

The chain has TRBV5-1 and TRBJ2-5, with D possibly TRBD2 on 7 matching bases. V lost 4 bases and J lost 5, with 24 bases in between. Germline CDR1 is SGHRS and CDR2 is YFSETQ. The CDR3 loop spans 17 amino acids. Written as DNA, the CDR3 is TGCGCCAGCAGCGTGGAGCCCACGGCGGGGGCGGTGGAGACCCAGTACTTC. This encodes CASSVEPTAGAVETQYF. Together with reference TRBV5-1 and TRBJ2-5, the CDR3 gives the full variable domain: KAGVTQTPRYLIKTRGQQVTLSCSPISGHRSVSWYQQTPGQGLQFLFEYFSETQRNKGNFPGRFSGRQFSNSRSEMNVSTLELGDSALYLCASSVEPTAGAVETQYFGPGTRLLVL.

This chain joins TRBV6-1 and TRBJ2-4, with TRBD2 matching 13 bases. This CDR3 region has 18 residues. Germline assignment: CDR1 MNHNS and CDR2 SASEGT. V was clipped by 6 bases and J by 0 bases; unmatched bases: 8. The CDR3: CASRRWTSGGLAKNIQYF. The CDR3 DNA is TGTGCCAGCAGACGGTGGACTAGCGGGGGACTAGCCAAAAACATTCAGTACTTC.

The table lists this clonotype with many counts. The J gene is TRBJ2-5, the V gene TRBV19, with D perhaps TRBD1 (6 bases). Germline V CDR1 and CDR2: LNHDA, SQIVND (reference sequence). V was shortened by 8 bases and J by 2 bases, with 9 bases between the two germline ends. The CDR3 totals 12 residues. CDR3: CASQGGQETQYF. In nucleotides, the CDR3 is TGTGCCAGTCAAGGGGGTCAAGAGACCCAGTACTTC.

The table lists this clonotype with a few counts. The chain combines TRBV7-2 with TRBJ2-7, with 7 positions matching TRBD1. Unmatched junction bases numbered 13, after V lost 5 bases and J lost 3 bases. The CDR3 has 16 residues. CDR1 SGHTA and CDR2 FQGNSA come from the germline V gene. The CDR3 loop reads CASSKGAGTRLYEQYF. DNA of the CDR3: TGTGCCAGCAGCAAGGGGGCCGGGACCAGGCTCTACGAGCAGTACTTC.

The chain joins TRBV7-2 to TRBJ2-2, with 9 bases aligning to TRBD1. The germline gives CDR1 SGHTA, CDR2 FQGNSA. The CDR3 totals 14 residues. V lost 6 bases, J lost 6 bases, and 5 bases stayed unmatched. The CDR3, as DNA: TGTGCCAGCAGTAGAACAGGGGGCTCCGGGGAGCTGTTTTTT. It encodes CASSRTGGSGELFF.

This clonotype was seen at least ten times. The chain is built from TRBV4-3 and TRBJ2-2; TRBD2 is a possible D gene (6 bases). CDR1 is LGHNA, CDR2 YSLEER, per germline. Trimming removed 4 bases from V and 5 bases from J, with 11 bases in between. The CDR3 is made up of 14 amino acids. The CDR3 sequence is CASSLGLGTGELFF. The CDR3 nucleotides read TGCGCCAGCAGCCTGGGACTGGGGACCGGGGAGCTGTTTTTT.

The chain uses TRBV4-3 and TRBJ2-3, with TRBD2 identical over 7 bases. The germline V gene has CDR1 LGHNA and CDR2 YSLEER. The CDR3 extends over 13 amino acids. The ends lost 4 bases at V and 8 bases at J; junction bases unmatched: 6. The CDR3 sequence is CASSRTIAGTQYF. In DNA, the CDR3 is TGCGCCAGCAGCCGGACCATAGCGGGTACGCAGTATTTT.

This clonotype has ten or more counts. The V call is TRBV4-3, the J call TRBJ2-1; possibly TRBD2 for D (6 bases). The germline gives CDR1 LGHNA, CDR2 YSLEER. Trimming removed 0 bases at V and 10 bases at J, with 7 bases between. This CDR3 is 12 amino acids long. CDR3 sequence: CASSQDRGEQFF. The CDR3 DNA reads as TGCGCCAGCAGCCAAGACCGGGGGGAGCAGTTCTTC.